Here is one T cell receptor beta chain with its context. This specimen belongs to a study of blood T cell repertoires in COVID-19. Study summary: Samples came from the United States, Italy and Spain, spanning acute and convalescent COVID-19.

Original methodology: The assay estimated nucleated cells by amplifying reference gene primers. Profiling relied on immunoSEQ multiplex PCR, and the TCRdb table lists in-frame clones only, not all of them. That table is the source of V, J and clone size, and D and trimming were worked out from the DNA. The sample has 200,000 to 250,000 clones; about four fifths are singletons. The source material was peripheral blood. The receptor's source is a woman between 18 and 29 years old with acute or convalescent COVID-19.

The CDR3 nucleotides are TGTGCCAGCAGCCCAGGGACTAGCGGACTATACGAGCAGTACTTC. This codes for CASSPGTSGLYEQYF. The gene calls are TRBV5-4 and TRBJ2-7, with 11 bases aligning to TRBD2. The CDR3 consists of 15 residues. The V gene's germline CDR1 is SGHNT and CDR2 YYREEE (reference sequence). Trimming at V came to 4 bases and at J to 4 bases, leaving 7 bases not matched to a gene.